Listed here is a single T cell receptor beta chain. Its antigen is unidentified. Sequencing used immunoSEQ multiplex PCR; TCRdb keeps in-frame clones, though not all of them. This sample carries 65,000 to 80,000 clones, about 84% of them seen once, and the ten largest clones take approximately 0.68%. The germline CDR1 and CDR2 sequences are DFQATT and SNEGSKA (reference sequence). The CDR3 covers 9 residues. These data are taken from a study of OX40 agonist ivuxolimab in advanced cancers. On the study more broadly: The group had a mean age of about 60 years, ranged from about 20 to 90, and was approximately 81% male. Study results and limitations: More expanded clones were found, on average, in CD8+ than in CD4+ T cells. Partial responders treated at 0.1-3.0 mg/kg exhibited clonal expansion among the lowest measured. Undetermined was the antigen specificity of the expanded peripheral T cells.

This chain connects TRBV20-1 to TRBJ1-2, with D uncertain. The sample here was CD4+ or CD8+ T cells sorted from blood, taken in a trial of the OX40 agonist ivuxolimab. This clonotype originated in an adult with an advanced solid tumor such as melanoma, head and neck, liver or kidney cancer. The CDR3 nucleotides read TGCAGGGCGGGCTATGGCTACACCTTC. This encodes CRAGYGYTF.